This TCR beta chain derives from a study of patients and donors after allogeneic stem cell transplantation. The CDR3 is 14 amino acids. The V gene's germline CDR1 is SGHRS and CDR2 YFSETQ. V lost 8 bases, J lost 8 bases, and 10 bases stayed unmatched. One entry per CDR3 protein, called by TCRdb with MiXCR from the RT-PCR reads. This sample has about 150,000 distinct CDR3 sequences; approximately 24% occur once, and the top ten carry 26%. Sequenced sample: blood, either unsorted or a sorted T cell fraction (not recorded which). This chain uses TRBV5-1 with TRBJ2-1, with TRBD2 matching 10 bases. This receptor was obtained from a human donor who was either an allogeneic HSCT recipient or a stem cell or donor lymphocyte infusion donor (not recorded which). It is not recorded whose cells these are; they may come from a transplant donor. CDR3 DNA sequence: TGCGCCAGTGAGCGGGAGGGCCGGAAGGATGAGCAGTTCTTC. It encodes CASEREGRKDEQFF.